This T cell receptor beta chain is from a study of blood T cell repertoires in COVID-19. Turning to the study itself: PBMCs, B-cell-depleted T cells, or T cells provided the cDNA or gDNA that made up the material.

TCRdb's table, derived via immunoSEQ multiplex PCR, lists solely in-frame clones and lacks some. Of some 96,000 clones listed, roughly 86% are singletons. Sequenced sample: peripheral blood. The sequence was collected from a man aged 45-65 years with acute or convalescent COVID-19.

The CDR3: CASSMTRGAYNEQFF. The CDR3 nucleotides read TGTGCCAGTAGTATGACCCGGGGGGCCTACAATGAGCAGTTCTTC. The rearrangement links TRBV19 to TRBJ2-1; 7 bases map to TRBD2. With V trimmed by 3 bases and J by 2 bases, 4 bases remained unmatched. This CDR3 spans 15 amino acids. In germline, CDR1 is LNHDA, CDR2 SQIVND (reference sequence). The whole variable domain, remainder taken from reference TRBV19 and TRBJ2-1, is DGGITQSPKYLFRKEGQNVTLSCEQNLNHDAMYWYRQDPGQGLRLIYYSQIVNDFQKGDIAEGYSVSREKKESFPLTVTSAQKNPTAFYLCASSMTRGAYNEQFFGPGTRLTVL.